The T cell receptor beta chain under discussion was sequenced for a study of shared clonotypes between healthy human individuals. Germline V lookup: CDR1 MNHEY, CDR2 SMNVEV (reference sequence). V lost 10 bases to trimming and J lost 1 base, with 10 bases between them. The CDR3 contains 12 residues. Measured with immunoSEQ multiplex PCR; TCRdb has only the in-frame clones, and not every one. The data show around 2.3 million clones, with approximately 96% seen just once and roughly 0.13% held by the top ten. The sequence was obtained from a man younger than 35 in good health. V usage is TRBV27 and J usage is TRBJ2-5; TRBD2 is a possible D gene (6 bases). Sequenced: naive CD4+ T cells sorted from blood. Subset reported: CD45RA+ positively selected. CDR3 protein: CATRDFQETQYF. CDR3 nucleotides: TGTGCCACTCGGGACTTCCAAGAGACCCAGTACTTC.